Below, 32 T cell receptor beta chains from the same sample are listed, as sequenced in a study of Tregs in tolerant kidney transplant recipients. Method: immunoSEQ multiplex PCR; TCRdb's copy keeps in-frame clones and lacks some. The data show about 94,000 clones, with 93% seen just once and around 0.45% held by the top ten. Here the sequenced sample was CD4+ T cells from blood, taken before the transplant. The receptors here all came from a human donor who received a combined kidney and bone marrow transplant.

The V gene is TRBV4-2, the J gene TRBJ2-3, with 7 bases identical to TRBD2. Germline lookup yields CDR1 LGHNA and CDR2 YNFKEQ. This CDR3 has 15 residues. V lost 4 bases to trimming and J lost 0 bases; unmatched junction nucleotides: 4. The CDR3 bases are TGTGCCAGCAGCCGGGGACTAACTAGCACAGATACGCAGTATTTT. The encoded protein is CASSRGLTSTDTQYF.

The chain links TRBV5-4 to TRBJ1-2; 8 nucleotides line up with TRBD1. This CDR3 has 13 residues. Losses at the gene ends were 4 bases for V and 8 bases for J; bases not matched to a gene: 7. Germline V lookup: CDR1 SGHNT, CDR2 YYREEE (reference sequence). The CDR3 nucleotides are TGTGCCAGCAGCCGGGACAGGCTAGGCGGCTACACCTTC. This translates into CASSRDRLGGYTF. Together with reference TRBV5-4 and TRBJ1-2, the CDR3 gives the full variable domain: ETGVTQSPTHLIKTRGQQVTLRCSSQSGHNTVSWYQQALGQGPQFIFQYYREEENGRGNFPPRFSGLQFPNYSSELNVNALELDDSALYLCASSRDRLGGYTFGSGTRLTVV.

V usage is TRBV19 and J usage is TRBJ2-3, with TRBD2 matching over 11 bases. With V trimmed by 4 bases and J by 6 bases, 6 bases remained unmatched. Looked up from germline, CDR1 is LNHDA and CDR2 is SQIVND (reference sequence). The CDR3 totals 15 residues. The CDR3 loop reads CASSTSGRPSDTQYF. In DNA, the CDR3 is TGTGCCAGTAGTACTAGCGGGAGGCCCAGTGATACGCAGTATTTT.

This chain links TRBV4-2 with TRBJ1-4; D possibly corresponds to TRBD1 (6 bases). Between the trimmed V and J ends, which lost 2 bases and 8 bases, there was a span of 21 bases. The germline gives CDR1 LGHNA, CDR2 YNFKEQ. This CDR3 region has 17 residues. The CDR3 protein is CASSQMSSGEGVEKLFF. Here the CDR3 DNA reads TGTGCCAGCAGCCAAATGTCTTCGGGGGAGGGGGTGGAAAAACTGTTTTTT.

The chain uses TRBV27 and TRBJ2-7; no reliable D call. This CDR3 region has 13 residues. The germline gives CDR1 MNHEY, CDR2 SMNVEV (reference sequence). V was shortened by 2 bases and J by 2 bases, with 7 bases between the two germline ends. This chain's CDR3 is CASSLIQTYEQYF. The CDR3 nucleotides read TGTGCCAGCAGTTTAATCCAAACCTACGAGCAGTACTTC.

In nucleotides, the CDR3 is TGTGCCAGCAGTTACAGGGGACAGAGAGAGCAGTACTTC. Its translation: CASSYRGQREQYF. V and J are TRBV6-6 and TRBJ2-7; 7 bases match TRBD1. The CDR3 is 13 amino acids. Looked up from germline, CDR1 is MNHNY and CDR2 is SVGAGI (reference sequence). J was trimmed by 7 bases and V by 2 bases; bases with no gene match: 5.

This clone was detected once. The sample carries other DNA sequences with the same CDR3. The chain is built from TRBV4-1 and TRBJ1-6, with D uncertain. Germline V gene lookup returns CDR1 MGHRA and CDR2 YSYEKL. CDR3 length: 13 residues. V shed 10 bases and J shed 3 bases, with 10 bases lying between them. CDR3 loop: CATSQSYNSPLHF. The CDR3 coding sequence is TGCGCCACCTCACAGAGCTATAATTCACCCCTCCACTTT.

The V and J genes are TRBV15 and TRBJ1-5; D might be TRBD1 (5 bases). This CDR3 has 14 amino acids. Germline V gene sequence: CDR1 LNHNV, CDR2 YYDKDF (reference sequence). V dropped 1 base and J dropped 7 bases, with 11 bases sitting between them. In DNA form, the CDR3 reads TGTGCCACCAGCAGAGGGAGCCCAGGGCAGCCCCAGCATTTT. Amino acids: CATSRGSPGQPQHF.

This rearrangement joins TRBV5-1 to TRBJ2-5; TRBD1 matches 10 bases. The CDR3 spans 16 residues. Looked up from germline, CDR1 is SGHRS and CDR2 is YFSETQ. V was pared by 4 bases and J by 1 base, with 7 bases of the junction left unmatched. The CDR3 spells CASSRGDRGPQETQYF. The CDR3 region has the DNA TGCGCCAGCAGCCGCGGGGACAGGGGCCCCCAAGAGACCCAGTACTTC.

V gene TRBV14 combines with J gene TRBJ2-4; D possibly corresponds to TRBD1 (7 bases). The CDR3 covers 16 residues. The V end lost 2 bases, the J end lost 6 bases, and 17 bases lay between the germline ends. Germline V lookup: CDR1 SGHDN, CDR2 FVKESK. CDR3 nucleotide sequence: TGTGCCAGCAGCCAAAGCAGGGGGGCAGGGGTAAACATTCAGTACTTC. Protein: CASSQSRGAGVNIQYF. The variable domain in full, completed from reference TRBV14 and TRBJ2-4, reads EAGVTQFPSHSVIEKGQTVTLRCDPISGHDNLYWYRRVMGKEIKFLLHFVKESKQDESGMPNNRFLAERTGGTYSTLKVQPAELEDSGVYFCASSQSRGAGVNIQYFGAGTRLSVL.

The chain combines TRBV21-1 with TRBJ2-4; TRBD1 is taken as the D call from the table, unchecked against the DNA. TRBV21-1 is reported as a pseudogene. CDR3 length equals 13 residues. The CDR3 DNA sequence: TGTGATAGGGGCGCCATGGCCAAAAACATTCAGTACTTC. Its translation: CDRGAMAKNIQYF.

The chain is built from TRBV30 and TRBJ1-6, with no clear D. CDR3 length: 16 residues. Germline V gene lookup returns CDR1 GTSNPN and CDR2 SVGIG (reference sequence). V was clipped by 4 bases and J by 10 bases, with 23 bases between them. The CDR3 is CAWTGGRRGGWSPLHF. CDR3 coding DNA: TGTGCCTGGACAGGCGGACGCCGAGGCGGGTGGTCACCCCTCCACTTT.

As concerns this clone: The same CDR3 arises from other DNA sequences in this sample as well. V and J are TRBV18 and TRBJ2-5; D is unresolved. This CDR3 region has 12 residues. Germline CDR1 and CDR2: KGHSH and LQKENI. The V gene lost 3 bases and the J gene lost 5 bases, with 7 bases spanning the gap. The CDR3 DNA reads TGTGCCAGCTCACCCGGAGAGGAGACCCAGTACTTC. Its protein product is CASSPGEETQYF.

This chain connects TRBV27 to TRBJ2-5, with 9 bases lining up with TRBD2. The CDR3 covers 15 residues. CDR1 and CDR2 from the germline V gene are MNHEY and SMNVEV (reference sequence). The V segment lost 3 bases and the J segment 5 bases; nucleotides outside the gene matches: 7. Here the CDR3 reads CASSFLAGLGETQYF. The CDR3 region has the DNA TGTGCCAGCAGTTTCCTAGCGGGGCTGGGGGAGACCCAGTACTTC.

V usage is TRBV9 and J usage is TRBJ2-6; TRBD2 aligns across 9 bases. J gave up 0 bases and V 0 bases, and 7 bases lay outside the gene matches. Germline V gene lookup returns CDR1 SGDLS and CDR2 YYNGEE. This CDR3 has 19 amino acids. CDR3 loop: CASSVDRLAANSGANVLTF. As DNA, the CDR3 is TGTGCCAGCAGCGTAGACCGACTAGCGGCAAACTCTGGGGCCAACGTCCTGACTTTC. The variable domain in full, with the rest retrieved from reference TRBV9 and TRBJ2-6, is DSGVTQTPKHLITATGQRVTLRCSPRSGDLSVYWYQQSLDQGLQFLIQYYNGEERAKGNILERFSAQQFPDLHSELNLSSLELGDSALYFCASSVDRLAANSGANVLTFGAGSRLTVL.

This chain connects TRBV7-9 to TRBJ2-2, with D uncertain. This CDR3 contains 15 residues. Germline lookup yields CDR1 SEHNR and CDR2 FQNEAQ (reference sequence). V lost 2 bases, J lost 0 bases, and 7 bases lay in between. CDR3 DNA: TGTGCCAGCAGCTTATTCAGGACGAACACCGGGGAGCTGTTTTTT. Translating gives CASSLFRTNTGELFF.

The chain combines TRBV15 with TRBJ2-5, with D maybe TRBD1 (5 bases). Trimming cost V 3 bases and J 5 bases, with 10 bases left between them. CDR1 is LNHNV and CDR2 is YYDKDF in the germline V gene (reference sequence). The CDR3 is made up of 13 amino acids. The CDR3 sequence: CATSRGLRETQYF. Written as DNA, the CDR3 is TGTGCCACCAGCAGGGGGCTGAGGGAGACCCAGTACTTC.

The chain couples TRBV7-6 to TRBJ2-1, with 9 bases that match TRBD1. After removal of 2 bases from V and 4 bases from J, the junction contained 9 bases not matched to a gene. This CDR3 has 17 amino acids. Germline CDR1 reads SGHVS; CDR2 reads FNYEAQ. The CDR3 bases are TGTGCCAGCAGCTTACGGCTTGGGACAGGGTTATACAATGAGCAGTTCTTC. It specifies CASSLRLGTGLYNEQFF.

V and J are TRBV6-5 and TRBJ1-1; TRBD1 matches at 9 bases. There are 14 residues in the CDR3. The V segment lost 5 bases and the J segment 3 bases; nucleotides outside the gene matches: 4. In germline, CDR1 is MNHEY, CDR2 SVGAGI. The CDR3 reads CASSEQGAYTEAFF. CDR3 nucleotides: TGTGCCAGCAGTGAACAGGGGGCGTACACTGAAGCTTTCTTT.

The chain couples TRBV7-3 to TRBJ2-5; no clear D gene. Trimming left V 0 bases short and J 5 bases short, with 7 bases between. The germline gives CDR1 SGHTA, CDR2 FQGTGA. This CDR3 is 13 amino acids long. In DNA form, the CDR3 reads TGTGCCAGCAGCTTAACGTGGCGGGAGACCCAGTACTTC. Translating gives CASSLTWRETQYF. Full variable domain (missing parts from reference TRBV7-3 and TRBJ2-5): GAGVSQTPSNKVTEKGKYVELRCDPISGHTALYWYRQSLGQGPEFLIYFQGTGAADDSGLPNDRFFAVRPEGSVSTLKIQRTERGDSAVYLCASSLTWRETQYFGPGTRLLVL.

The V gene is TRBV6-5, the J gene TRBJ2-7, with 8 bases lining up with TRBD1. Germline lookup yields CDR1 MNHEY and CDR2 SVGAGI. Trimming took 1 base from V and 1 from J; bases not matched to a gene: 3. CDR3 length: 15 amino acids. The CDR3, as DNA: TGTGCCAGCAGTTACTTAGGACAGGGTTCCTACGAGCAGTACTTC. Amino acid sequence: CASSYLGQGSYEQYF.

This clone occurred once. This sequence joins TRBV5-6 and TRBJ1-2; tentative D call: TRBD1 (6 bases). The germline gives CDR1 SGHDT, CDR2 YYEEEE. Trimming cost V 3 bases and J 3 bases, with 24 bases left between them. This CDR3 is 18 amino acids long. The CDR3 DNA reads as TGTGCCAGCAGCTGGGGCGTTAGGGGTCGCGAGGGGGACTATGGCTACACCTTC. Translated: CASSWGVRGREGDYGYTF.

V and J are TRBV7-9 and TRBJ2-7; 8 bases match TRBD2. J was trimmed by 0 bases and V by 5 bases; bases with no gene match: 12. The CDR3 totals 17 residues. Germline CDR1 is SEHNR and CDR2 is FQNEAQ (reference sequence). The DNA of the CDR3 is TGTGCCAGCAGCCCTACCCCCGGCGGGGGGACCTCCTACGAGCAGTACTTC. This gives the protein CASSPTPGGGTSYEQYF.

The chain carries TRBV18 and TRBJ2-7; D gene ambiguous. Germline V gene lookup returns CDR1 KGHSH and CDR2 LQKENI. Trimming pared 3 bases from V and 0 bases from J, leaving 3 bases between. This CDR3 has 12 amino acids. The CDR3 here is CASSPVSYEQYF. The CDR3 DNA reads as TGTGCCAGCTCACCCGTCTCCTACGAGCAGTACTTC.

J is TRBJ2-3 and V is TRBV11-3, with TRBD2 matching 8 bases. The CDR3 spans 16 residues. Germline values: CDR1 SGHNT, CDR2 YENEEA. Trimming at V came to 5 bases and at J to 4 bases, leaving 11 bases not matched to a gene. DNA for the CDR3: TGTGCCAGCAGCCTTCGTACGGGGGGGGTTGCAGATACGCAGTATTTT. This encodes CASSLRTGGVADTQYF.

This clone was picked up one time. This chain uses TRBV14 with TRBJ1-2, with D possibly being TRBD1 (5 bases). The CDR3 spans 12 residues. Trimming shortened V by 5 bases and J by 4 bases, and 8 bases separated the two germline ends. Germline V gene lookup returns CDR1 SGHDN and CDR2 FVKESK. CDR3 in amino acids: CASSSRGYGYTF. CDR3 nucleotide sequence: TGTGCCAGCAGCTCAAGGGGCTATGGCTACACCTTC.

The CDR3 sequence: CASSQLDRDTQYF. In DNA, the CDR3 is TGCGCCAGCAGCCAATTGGACAGAGATACGCAGTATTTT. V and J are TRBV4-1 and TRBJ2-3; TRBD1 might be the D (6 bases). Germline CDR1 reads MGHRA; CDR2 reads YSYEKL. The CDR3 has 13 residues. V lost 2 bases and J 5 bases, leaving 8 bases between the germline ends.

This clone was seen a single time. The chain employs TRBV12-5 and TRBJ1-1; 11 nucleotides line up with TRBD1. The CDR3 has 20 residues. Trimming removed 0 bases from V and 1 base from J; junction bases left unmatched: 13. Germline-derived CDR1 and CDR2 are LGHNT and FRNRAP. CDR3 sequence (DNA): TGTGCTAGTGGTTTGGTACCCCCAGGACCGGGACAGGGGGGGAACACTGAAGCTTTCTTT. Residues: CASGLVPPGPGQGGNTEAFF. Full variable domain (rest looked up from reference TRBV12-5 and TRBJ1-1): DARVTQTPRHKVTEMGQEVTMRCQPILGHNTVFWYRQTMMQGLELLAYFRNRAPLDDSGMPKDRFSAEMPDATLATLKIQPSEPRDSAVYFCASGLVPPGPGQGGNTEAFFGQGTRLTVV.

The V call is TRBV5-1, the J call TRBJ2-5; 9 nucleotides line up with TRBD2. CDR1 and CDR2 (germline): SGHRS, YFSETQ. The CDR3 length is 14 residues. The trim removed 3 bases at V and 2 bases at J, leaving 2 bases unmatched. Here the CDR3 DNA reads TGCGCCAGCAGCTCGACTAGCGGTCAAGAGACCCAGTACTTC. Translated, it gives CASSSTSGQETQYF.

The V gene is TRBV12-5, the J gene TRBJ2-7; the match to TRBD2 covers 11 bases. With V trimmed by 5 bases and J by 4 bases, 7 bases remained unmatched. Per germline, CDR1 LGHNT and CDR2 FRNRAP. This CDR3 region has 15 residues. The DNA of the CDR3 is TGTGCTAGTGGTCCACGACTAGCGGGGCTATACGAGCAGTACTTC. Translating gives CASGPRLAGLYEQYF.

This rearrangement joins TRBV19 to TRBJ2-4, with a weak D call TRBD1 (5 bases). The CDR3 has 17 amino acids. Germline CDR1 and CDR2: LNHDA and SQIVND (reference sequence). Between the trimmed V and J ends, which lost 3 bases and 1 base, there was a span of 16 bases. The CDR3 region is CASSILGQGVAKNIQYF. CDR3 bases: TGTGCCAGTAGTATTTTAGGACAAGGGGTGGCCAAAAACATTCAGTACTTC.

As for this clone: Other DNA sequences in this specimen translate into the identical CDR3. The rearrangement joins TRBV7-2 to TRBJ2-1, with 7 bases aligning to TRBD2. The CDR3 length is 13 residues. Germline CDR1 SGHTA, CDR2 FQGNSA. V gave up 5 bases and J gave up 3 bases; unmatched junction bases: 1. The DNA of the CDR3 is TGTGCCAGCAGCCGGACTAGCTACAATGAGCAGTTCTTC. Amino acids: CASSRTSYNEQFF.